The 13 T cell receptor beta chains below come from one sample, sequenced in a study of blood T cell repertoires in COVID-19. Produced via immunoSEQ multiplex PCR; TCRdb's table is partial and in-frame only. The sample holds fewer than 350,000 clones, approximately 90% seen once. The specimen was PBMCs or T cells enriched from blood (not recorded which). The receptors stem from a woman aged 40 to 50 with acute COVID-19.

The chain has TRBV7-6 and TRBJ2-1; perhaps TRBD2 as D (6 bases). The CDR3 consists of 18 residues. V was trimmed by 4 bases and J by 3 bases, leaving 22 bases between them. Germline V gives CDR1 SGHVS, CDR2 FNYEAQ. The CDR3 reads CASSSRVGGTGGYNEQFF. As DNA, the CDR3 is TGTGCCAGCAGCTCCAGGGTTGGCGGGACGGGCGGCTACAATGAGCAGTTCTTC.

J is TRBJ1-5 and V is TRBV20-1; D gene unclear. Germline V lookup: CDR1 DFQATT, CDR2 SNEGSKA (reference sequence). The CDR3 consists of 13 residues. The ends were cut back, 3 bases at V and 7 bases at J, with 13 bases in the middle. The CDR3, as DNA: TGCAGTGCTAGTGTGAGGGAAAGGCAGCCCCAGCATTTT. Protein product: CSASVRERQPQHF.

This chain joins TRBV3-1 (or the pseudogene TRBV3-2) and TRBJ1-6, with TRBD1 matching 7 bases. Germline V gene sequence: CDR1 LGHDT, CDR2 YNNKEL (reference sequence). The CDR3 totals 14 residues. J was trimmed by 9 bases and V by 3 bases; bases with no gene match: 5. CDR3 DNA: TGTGCCAGCAGCCAGACAGGGAGAGGTTCACCCCTCCACTTT. Amino acids: CASSQTGRGSPLHF.

V and J are TRBV10-3 and TRBJ2-7, with 10 bases aligning to TRBD2. Germline lookup yields CDR1 ENHRY and CDR2 SYGVKD. This CDR3 is built from 16 residues. After removal of 6 bases from V and 3 bases from J, the junction contained 11 bases not matched to a gene. The CDR3 DNA follows: TGTGCCATCAGCGGAGGATGGACTAGCGGAGGCTACGAGCAGTACTTC. It translates to CAISGGWTSGGYEQYF.

Details on this clone: The same CDR3 also results from other DNA sequences found in this sample. The V gene is TRBV3-1 (or the pseudogene TRBV3-2), the J gene TRBJ1-5; D uncertain. Trimming removed 0 bases at V and 6 bases at J, with 6 bases between. The V gene's germline CDR1 is LGHDT and CDR2 YNNKEL (reference sequence). The CDR3 has 13 residues. The CDR3 region is CASSQDRGQPQHF. The CDR3 nucleotides are TGTGCCAGCAGCCAAGATCGGGGTCAGCCCCAGCATTTT.

V and J are TRBV19 and TRBJ2-3; D might be TRBD2 (6 bases). This CDR3 is built from 13 residues. Germline CDR1 is LNHDA and CDR2 is SQIVND (reference sequence). Trimming removed 4 bases from V and 6 bases from J, with 11 bases in between. The CDR3 region is CASSRAGGDTQYF. The CDR3 nucleotides read TGTGCCAGTAGTAGGGCAGGAGGGGATACGCAGTATTTT.

The chain is built from TRBV15 and TRBJ2-2; 8 positions agree with TRBD1. The CDR3 extends over 14 amino acids. V lost 3 bases to trimming and J lost 3 bases; unmatched junction nucleotides: 0. From germline, CDR1 is LNHNV and CDR2 YYDKDF (reference sequence). The CDR3 loop is CATSRTGDTGELFF. The CDR3 bases are TGTGCCACCAGCAGGACAGGGGACACCGGGGAGCTGTTTTTT.

This chain joins TRBV5-1 and TRBJ2-1; TRBD1 agrees at 9 bases. The CDR3 spans 15 residues. The germline CDR1 and CDR2 sequences are SGHRS and YFSETQ. The V and J ends lost 4 bases and 4 bases, in that order; junction bases with no gene match: 6. Written as DNA, the CDR3 is TGCGCCAGCAGCCTTGGACAGGGGAAGTACAATGAGCAGTTCTTC. This codes for CASSLGQGKYNEQFF.

V usage is TRBV7-8 and J usage is TRBJ2-3; 11 positions match TRBD2. V shed 1 base and J 4 bases; nucleotides not matched to a gene: 4. The CDR3 length is 16 residues. Germline CDR1 SGHVS, CDR2 FQNEAQ. The CDR3 loop reads CASSLETSGNADTQYF. The CDR3 coding sequence is TGTGCCAGCAGCTTAGAGACTAGCGGGAACGCAGATACGCAGTATTTT. The full variable domain, its missing parts supplied by reference TRBV7-8 and TRBJ2-3, is GAGVSQSPRYKVAKRGQDVALRCDPISGHVSLFWYQQALGQGPEFLTYFQNEAQLDKSGLPSDRFFAERPEGSVSTLKIQRTQQEDSAVYLCASSLETSGNADTQYFGPGTRLTVL.

This rearrangement joins TRBV30 to TRBJ2-5; possibly TRBD1 for D (5 bases). The V end lost 0 bases, the J end lost 5 bases, and 10 bases lay between the germline ends. The CDR3 length is 13 residues. Germline CDR1 GTSNPN, CDR2 SVGIG (reference sequence). The CDR3 coding sequence is TGTGCCTGGAGTGTATCAGGGTTGGAGACCCAGTACTTC. Amino acids: CAWSVSGLETQYF.

This rearrangement joins TRBV7-3 to TRBJ2-2; tentatively, D is TRBD2 (6 bases). V lost 0 bases, J lost 0 bases, and 11 bases lay in between. CDR1 SGHTA and CDR2 FQGTGA come from the germline V gene. This CDR3 has 17 residues. CDR3 sequence (DNA): TGTGCCAGCAGCTTAACTTTGGCGGGGACGAACACCGGGGAGCTGTTTTTT. It encodes CASSLTLAGTNTGELFF.

The chain uses TRBV5-1 and TRBJ2-7; D perhaps matches TRBD1 (6 bases). This CDR3 is built from 13 residues. V lost 2 bases to trimming and J lost 1 base, with 7 bases between them. Germline loops: CDR1 SGHRS, CDR2 YFSETQ. The chain's CDR3 is CASSFGQSYEQYF. The CDR3 DNA is TGCGCCAGCAGCTTCGGACAGTCCTACGAGCAGTACTTC.

V and J are TRBV18 and TRBJ1-4; tentative D call: TRBD1 (6 bases). The CDR3 runs to 14 residues. V lost 11 bases and J 4 bases, leaving 17 bases between the germline ends. In germline, CDR1 is KGHSH, CDR2 LQKENI. The CDR3: CAGQAGQSNEKLFF. The CDR3 bases are TGTGCCGGCCAGGCCGGACAGAGTAATGAAAAACTGTTTTTT. Full variable domain (missing parts from reference TRBV18 and TRBJ1-4): NAGVMQNPRHLVRRRGQEARLRCSPMKGHSHVYWYRQLPEEGLKFMVYLQKENIIDESGMPKERFSAEFPKEGPSILRIQQVVRGDSAAYFCAGQAGQSNEKLFFGSGTQLSVL.